The 13 T cell receptor beta chains below were found in one sample sequenced in a study of blood T cell repertoires in COVID-19. Assay used: immunoSEQ multiplex PCR; TCRdb lists only in-frame clones, some missing. The sample has about 100,000 clones, more than 75% seen once. The sequenced material came from peripheral blood. The source of these receptors is a man aged 60 to 75 with active or convalescent COVID-19.

CDR3 sequence (DNA): TGTGCCAGCAGCCCGGGACTAGCGGCGCAGGAGACCCAGTACTTC. Translation gives CASSPGLAAQETQYF. The chain has TRBV7-6 and TRBJ2-5, with TRBD2 matching 11 bases. Trimming at V came to 5 bases and at J to 5 bases, leaving 7 bases not matched to a gene. This CDR3 is built from 15 residues. Germline assignment: CDR1 SGHVS and CDR2 FNYEAQ.

The V and J genes are TRBV9 and TRBJ1-6; TRBD1 aligns across 11 bases. The V segment lost 4 bases and the J segment 12 bases; nucleotides outside the gene matches: 9. This CDR3 is 15 amino acids long. From germline, CDR1 is SGDLS and CDR2 YYNGEE. CDR3 protein: CASSSSGTGGRPLHF. CDR3 coding DNA: TGTGCCAGCAGCTCGTCCGGGACAGGGGGAAGACCCCTCCACTTT.

The CDR3 sequence is CASSPILVGYNEQFF. CDR3 coding DNA: TGTGCCAGCTCACCCATTCTTGTCGGCTACAATGAGCAGTTCTTC. The gene calls are TRBV18 and TRBJ2-1; D uncertain. CDR3 size: 15 residues. Germline CDR1 and CDR2: KGHSH and LQKENI. Trimming removed 3 bases at V and 3 bases at J, with 12 bases between.

The chain combines TRBV27 with TRBJ1-3; 7 positions match TRBD1. CDR3 size: 14 residues. Trimming removed 7 bases from V and 8 bases from J; junction bases left unmatched: 11. CDR1 is MNHEY, CDR2 SMNVEV, per germline (reference sequence). The DNA of the CDR3 is TGTGCCAGCAAGGGGGCCATACACGGGGACACCATATATTTT. It encodes CASKGAIHGDTIYF.

The gene calls are TRBV9 and TRBJ1-4; TRBD1 aligns across 10 bases. V lost 3 bases and J lost 8; bases outside the gene matches: 7. This CDR3 comprises 15 residues. The germline gives CDR1 SGDLS, CDR2 YYNGEE. The CDR3 loop is CASSATTGGYEKLFF. For the CDR3, the DNA is TGTGCCAGCAGCGCGACGACAGGGGGCTACGAAAAACTGTTTTTT.

The J gene is TRBJ2-1, the V gene TRBV2; 12 bases line up with TRBD2. The V and J ends lost 6 bases and 9 bases, in that order; junction bases with no gene match: 21. CDR1 and CDR2 from the germline V gene are SNHLY and FYNNEI. This CDR3 spans 19 amino acids. The CDR3 region is CASSGIRGVTSGRTGEQFF. The CDR3 DNA is TGTGCCAGCAGCGGAATCAGGGGCGTAACTAGCGGGAGGACCGGTGAGCAGTTCTTC.

The chain recombines TRBV14 with TRBJ1-6; D might be TRBD1 (6 bases). CDR1 and CDR2 from the germline V gene are SGHDN and FVKESK. Trimming removed 3 bases at V and 13 bases at J, with 19 bases between. The CDR3 has 15 amino acids. In DNA form, the CDR3 reads TGTGCCAGCAGCCAGACCCGAGGTGCGGGGGCGCCCCTCCACTTT. Its protein product is CASSQTRGAGAPLHF. Full variable domain (missing parts from reference TRBV14 and TRBJ1-6): EAGVTQFPSHSVIEKGQTVTLRCDPISGHDNLYWYRRVMGKEIKFLLHFVKESKQDESGMPNNRFLAERTGGTYSTLKVQPAELEDSGVYFCASSQTRGAGAPLHFGNGTRLTVT.

The V and J genes are TRBV15 and TRBJ2-7; 9 nucleotides match TRBD2. Trimming at V came to 1 base and at J to 3 bases, leaving 7 bases not matched to a gene. The CDR3 has 16 residues. From germline, CDR1 is LNHNV and CDR2 YYDKDF (reference sequence). The CDR3 protein is CATSRGGRANGYEQYF. The CDR3 bases are TGTGCCACCAGCAGAGGCGGGAGGGCCAACGGCTACGAGCAGTACTTC.

The chain recombines TRBV18 with TRBJ1-5, with D perhaps TRBD1 (5 bases). V was cut by 4 bases and J by 0 bases, with 10 bases left in between. Germline V gene lookup returns CDR1 KGHSH and CDR2 LQKENI. The CDR3 covers 15 residues. This chain's CDR3 is CASSQGYLSNQPQHF. The CDR3 coding sequence is TGTGCCAGCTCACAGGGGTACCTTAGCAATCAGCCCCAGCATTTT.

As concerns this clone: Other DNA sequences from this sample encode an identical CDR3 as well. The CDR3 sequence: CASSVGSGSYNEQFF. In DNA form, the CDR3 reads TGTGCCAGCAGCGTCGGTAGCGGGAGCTACAATGAGCAGTTCTTC. V is TRBV9 and J is TRBJ2-1, with 9 bases fitting TRBD2. Per germline, CDR1 SGDLS and CDR2 YYNGEE. Germline trimming cut 2 bases from V and 3 bases from J; bases unmatched to any gene: 3. The CDR3 totals 15 residues.

The chain couples TRBV7-8 to TRBJ1-2, with a tentative D call TRBD1 (6 bases). This CDR3 contains 13 residues. Germline V gene sequence: CDR1 SGHVS, CDR2 FQNEAQ. Trimming left V 5 bases short and J 4 bases short, with 11 bases between. CDR3 sequence reads: CASSRGGAYGYTF. In nucleotides, the CDR3 is TGTGCCAGCAGCCGCGGGGGGGCCTATGGCTACACCTTC.

The chain has TRBV7-2 and TRBJ2-1; weak D call: TRBD1 (5 bases). V was pared by 6 bases and J by 0 bases, with 15 bases between. The CDR3 totals 16 residues. Germline V gene sequence: CDR1 SGHTA, CDR2 FQGNSA. CDR3 in amino acids: CASRKGVANSYNEQFF. In DNA form, the CDR3 reads TGTGCCAGCAGGAAAGGGGTTGCTAACTCCTACAATGAGCAGTTCTTC.

V and J are TRBV19 and TRBJ1-2; D uncertain. The CDR3 length is 12 residues. With 7 bases removed from V and 4 bases from J, the gap between germline ends came to 10 bases. Germline V CDR1 and CDR2: LNHDA, SQIVND (reference sequence). The CDR3 DNA follows: TGTGCCAGTAAGAACTCCGGCTATGGCTACACCTTC. Translating it yields CASKNSGYGYTF.